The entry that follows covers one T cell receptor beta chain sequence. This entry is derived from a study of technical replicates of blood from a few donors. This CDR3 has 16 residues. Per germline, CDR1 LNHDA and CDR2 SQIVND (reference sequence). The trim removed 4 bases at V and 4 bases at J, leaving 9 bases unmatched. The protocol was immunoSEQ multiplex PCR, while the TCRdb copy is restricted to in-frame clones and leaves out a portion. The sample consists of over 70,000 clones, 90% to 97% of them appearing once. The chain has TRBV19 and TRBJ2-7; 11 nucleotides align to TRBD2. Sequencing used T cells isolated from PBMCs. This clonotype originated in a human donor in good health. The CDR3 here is CASSTMGLAVRYEQYF. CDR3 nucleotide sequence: TGTGCCAGTAGTACCATGGGACTAGCGGTTCGATACGAGCAGTACTTC.